A single sample gave rise to the 23 T cell receptor beta chains below, sequenced in a study of shared clonotypes between healthy human individuals. Data came from immunoSEQ multiplex PCR; TCRdb stores just in-frame clones and leaves some out. The top ten hold 0.9% to 1.4% of the sample, which has around 2,000,000 clones, about 95% seen once. The naive CD8 subset, CD45RO-negative cells positively selected for CCR7, excluded terminally differentiated effector memory CD45RA+ cells. Source material: naive CD8+ T cells sorted from blood. All receptors derive from a man younger than 30 in good health.

This clone has a single count. The chain recombines TRBV4-3 with TRBJ2-1, with 7 nucleotides matching TRBD2. Trimming at V came to 0 bases and at J to 5 bases, leaving 13 bases not matched to a gene. Germline CDR1 reads LGHNA; CDR2 reads YSLEER. This CDR3 is built from 18 residues. CDR3 in amino acids: CASSQDLYPGLRNNEQFF. The CDR3 DNA reads TGCGCCAGCAGCCAAGACCTCTACCCGGGACTACGAAACAATGAGCAGTTCTTC.

This chain links TRBV7-6 with TRBJ2-3; D remains unclear. Trimming removed 1 base from V and 2 bases from J, with 25 bases in between. The V gene's germline CDR1 is SGHVS and CDR2 FNYEAQ. The CDR3 extends over 20 amino acids. The CDR3 DNA sequence: TGTGCCAGCAGCTTAGGGCCCATTCTCACTGAGGAACCATCCACAGATACGCAGTATTTT. Translated, it gives CASSLGPILTEEPSTDTQYF.

The rearrangement uses TRBV27 and TRBJ2-7; 8 nucleotides line up with TRBD2. Germline trimming cut 6 bases from V and 4 bases from J; bases unmatched to any gene: 8. The CDR3 has 14 amino acids. Germline V gene sequence: CDR1 MNHEY, CDR2 SMNVEV (reference sequence). The chain's CDR3 is CASRLSGIPYEQYF. CDR3 nucleotide sequence: TGTGCCAGCAGGCTTAGCGGGATTCCGTACGAGCAGTACTTC.

The chain joins TRBV4-1 to TRBJ1-2; no clear D. Per germline, CDR1 MGHRA and CDR2 YSYEKL. Trimming took 1 base from V and 4 from J, leaving 10 bases between them. This CDR3 has 14 residues. The CDR3 bases are TGCGCCAGCAGCCAAGTAGGGCTGAGCTATGGCTACACCTTC. It codes for CASSQVGLSYGYTF.

The chain employs TRBV6-5 and TRBJ2-7, with D perhaps TRBD1 (5 bases). The germline V and J ends were trimmed by 8 bases and 3 bases, with 14 bases remaining between them. The CDR3 extends over 13 amino acids. Germline V gene lookup returns CDR1 MNHEY and CDR2 SVGAGI. As DNA, the CDR3 is TGTGCCAGCCAGGGATCAAGCCGCTACGAGCAGTACTTC. Protein sequence: CASQGSSRYEQYF.

This clone was seen once. J is TRBJ1-6 and V is TRBV4-1, with D hard to call. The CDR3 runs 14 residues. Per the germline V gene, CDR1 is MGHRA and CDR2 is YSYEKL. V was pared by 4 bases and J by 7 bases, with 11 bases between. As DNA, the CDR3 is TGCGCCAGCAGCCTTAAGGACGGAAATTCACCCCTCCACTTT. As protein: CASSLKDGNSPLHF.

This sequence joins TRBV10-3 and TRBJ2-1; 12 bases match TRBD2. V shed 3 bases and J 7 bases; nucleotides not matched to a gene: 7. This CDR3 contains 16 residues. CDR1 is ENHRY and CDR2 is SYGVKD in the germline V gene. The chain's CDR3 is CAISEPTSGGRNEQFF. The CDR3, as DNA: TGTGCCATCAGTGAACCTACTAGCGGGGGGCGAAATGAGCAGTTCTTC.

This clone was observed a single time. The V gene is TRBV6-5, the J gene TRBJ2-1; 11 bases match TRBD2. CDR3 length: 13 residues. Germline V gives CDR1 MNHEY, CDR2 SVGAGI. With V trimmed by 6 bases and J by 11 bases, 6 bases remained unmatched. The CDR3 DNA follows: TGTGCCAGCAGCTTGGGACTAGCGGAGAAGCAGTTCTTC. It specifies CASSLGLAEKQFF.

The rearrangement joins TRBV30 to TRBJ1-1; TRBD1 is a possible D gene (5 bases). The germline V gene has CDR1 GTSNPN and CDR2 SVGIG (reference sequence). The CDR3 consists of 13 residues. Trimming cost V 0 bases and J 8 bases, with 13 bases left between them. CDR3 bases: TGTGCCTGGAGTGTATCTACAGGCAGAGAAGCTTTCTTT. It codes for CAWSVSTGREAFF. The whole variable domain, remainder taken from reference TRBV30 and TRBJ1-1, is SQTIHQWPATLVQPVGSPLSLECTVEGTSNPNLYWYRQAAGRGLQLLFYSVGIGQISSEVPQNLSASRPQDRQFILSSKKLLLSDSGFYLCAWSVSTGREAFFGQGTRLTVV.

This chain uses TRBV5-6 with TRBJ2-2; 9 bases agree with TRBD1. The CDR3 covers 16 residues. The germline V gene has CDR1 SGHDT and CDR2 YYEEEE. After removal of 3 bases from V and 0 bases from J, the junction contained 3 bases not matched to a gene. CDR3 bases: TGTGCCAGCAGCTCCCGGACAGGGGCGAACACCGGGGAGCTGTTTTTT. It codes for CASSSRTGANTGELFF.

The rearrangement links TRBV4-2 to TRBJ2-7; 7 bases are shared with TRBD1. The CDR3 extends over 14 amino acids. Germline V lookup: CDR1 LGHNA, CDR2 YNFKEQ. J was trimmed by 7 bases and V by 5 bases; bases with no gene match: 11. The CDR3 nucleotides read TGTGCCAGCAGCAGTTCGGACAGGTTGTTGGAGCAGTACTTC. It codes for CASSSSDRLLEQYF.

This chain links TRBV4-2 with TRBJ1-6; D gene ambiguous. The CDR3 runs 17 residues. Germline V gene data show CDR1 as LGHNA and CDR2 as YNFKEQ. V gave up 3 bases and J gave up 6 bases, with 18 bases separating them. The CDR3 loop reads CASSQEAPVLRNSPLHF. The CDR3 DNA is TGTGCCAGCAGCCAGGAAGCCCCGGTCCTCCGTAATTCACCCCTCCACTTT.

V usage is TRBV6-1 and J usage is TRBJ1-1; 8 bases line up with TRBD1. Germline CDR1 and CDR2: MNHNS and SASEGT. CDR3 length: 15 amino acids. Trimming took 1 base from V and 3 from J; bases not matched to a gene: 4. CDR3 nucleotide sequence: TGTGCCAGCAGTGAAGATGAGGACAGGGACACTGAAGCTTTCTTT. This encodes CASSEDEDRDTEAFF.

As for this clone: The same CDR3 can be traced to other DNA sequences in this sample. The V and J genes are TRBV9 and TRBJ2-1; 7 nucleotides align to TRBD2. CDR1 is SGDLS and CDR2 is YYNGEE in the germline V gene. This CDR3 contains 12 residues. V shed 3 bases and J 7 bases; nucleotides not matched to a gene: 1. CDR3 DNA sequence: TGTGCCAGCAGCGCTAGCGGAAATGAGCAGTTCTTC. Translation: CASSASGNEQFF.

V and J are TRBV5-1 and TRBJ2-5, with 7 bases lining up with TRBD1. The J segment lost 7 bases and the V segment lost 4 bases, leaving 10 bases of the junction unmatched. CDR1 and CDR2 (germline): SGHRS, YFSETQ. This CDR3 has 14 residues. The CDR3 sequence: CASSPWTGGGTQYF. The CDR3 DNA reads TGCGCCAGCAGCCCCTGGACAGGCGGTGGGACCCAGTACTTC.

The V and J genes are TRBV19 and TRBJ1-4; D is undetermined. This CDR3 has 15 amino acids. With 5 bases removed from V and 8 bases from J, the gap between germline ends came to 18 bases. Germline V lookup: CDR1 LNHDA, CDR2 SQIVND (reference sequence). The DNA for the CDR3 is TGTGCCAGTAGTCCGGAAGGGCTCGGGATCGAAAAACTGTTTTTT. It encodes CASSPEGLGIEKLFF.

The chain links TRBV2 to TRBJ2-7, with 8 bases lining up with TRBD2. CDR3 size: 19 residues. Per germline, CDR1 SNHLY and CDR2 FYNNEI. Trimming removed 8 bases from V and 2 bases from J; junction bases left unmatched: 23. The CDR3 region has the DNA TGTGCCAGCCTTAAGGGGCTCCTAGCGGGCGACCAGCATGCCTACGAGCAGTACTTC. Translated: CASLKGLLAGDQHAYEQYF.

The chain joins TRBV9 to TRBJ2-7; 10 nucleotides align to TRBD2. CDR3 length equals 16 residues. CDR1 and CDR2 from the germline V gene are SGDLS and YYNGEE. V lost 4 bases to trimming and J lost 2 bases; unmatched junction nucleotides: 9. In nucleotides, the CDR3 is TGTGCCAGCAGCAACCCTGCCGGGACTAGCGCCTACGAGCAGTACTTC. It codes for CASSNPAGTSAYEQYF. Using reference TRBV9 and TRBJ2-7 for the parts outside the CDR3, the full variable domain is DSGVTQTPKHLITATGQRVTLRCSPRSGDLSVYWYQQSLDQGLQFLIQYYNGEERAKGNILERFSAQQFPDLHSELNLSSLELGDSALYFCASSNPAGTSAYEQYFGPGTRLTVT.

V and J are TRBV6-5 and TRBJ2-1; 11 nucleotides match TRBD2. The CDR3 extends over 13 amino acids. The germline gives CDR1 MNHEY, CDR2 SVGAGI. The V and J ends lost 7 bases and 8 bases, in that order; junction bases with no gene match: 4. CDR3 coding DNA: TGTGCCAGCACCTTAGCGGGAGGGCATGAGCAGTTCTTC. This gives the protein CASTLAGGHEQFF.

Regarding this clone: The same CDR3 is also encoded by other DNA sequences in this sample. This sequence joins TRBV11-2 and TRBJ1-4; no clear D. The CDR3 has 15 residues. Trimming left V 1 base short and J 1 base short, with 7 bases between. CDR1 is SGHAT, CDR2 FQNNGV, per germline. Here the CDR3 reads CASSLGGVTNEKLFF. In DNA form, the CDR3 reads TGTGCCAGCAGCTTAGGCGGGGTAACTAATGAAAAACTGTTTTTT. Drawing the rest from reference TRBV11-2 and TRBJ1-4, the complete variable domain is EAGVAQSPRYKIIEKRQSVAFWCNPISGHATLYWYQQILGQGPKLLIQFQNNGVVDDSQLPKDRFSAERLKGVDSTLKIQPAKLEDSAVYLCASSLGGVTNEKLFFGSGTQLSVL.

The rearrangement joins TRBV4-2 to TRBJ1-4; D remains ambiguous. The CDR3 contains 17 residues. Germline CDR1 and CDR2: LGHNA and YNFKEQ. V lost 0 bases to trimming and J lost 8 bases, with 19 bases between them. This CDR3 reads CASSQDPPESGWEKLFF. The CDR3 nucleotides are TGTGCCAGCAGCCAAGATCCCCCAGAGTCGGGATGGGAAAAACTGTTTTTT.

This chain uses TRBV6-1 with TRBJ2-7; D possibly uses TRBD1 or TRBD2 (5 bases each). Germline CDR1 is MNHNS and CDR2 is SASEGT. The CDR3 runs 15 residues. Trimming removed 2 bases from V and 3 bases from J, with 14 bases in between. The CDR3 DNA reads as TGTGCCAGCAGTGAATGGAGAGGGGTGGTCTACGAGCAGTACTTC. Its translation: CASSEWRGVVYEQYF.

In its sample, this clone was seen once. V is TRBV10-3 and J is TRBJ2-2; D not certain. The length of the CDR3 is 13 residues. Germline V gene lookup returns CDR1 ENHRY and CDR2 SYGVKD. V was pared by 8 bases and J by 6 bases, with 13 bases between. DNA of the CDR3: TGTGCCATCGAAGGATTTGAAGCCGGGGAGCTGTTTTTT. The encoded protein is CAIEGFEAGELFF.